This TCR beta chain was sequenced for a study of T-cell reconstitution after alpha-beta-depleted transplantation in children. Using unique molecular identifiers, the investigators prepared the TCRbeta library. TCRdb ran MiXCR on the PCR reads and lists one entry per CDR3 protein. Among around 200,000 distinct CDR3 sequences listed, 8.4% were seen once. A note on this clonotype: Its antigen is not identified.

Study outcomes and limitations: Elevated TCRbeta diversity at day 60 was traced, in some patients, to surviving recipient T cells and thymic progenitors. The main origin of T-cell counts and diversity one year after transplant was newly produced T cells. Several hundred rapidly expanded clones from non-depleted graft cells reportedly supplied alpha-beta T cells about two months post-transplant.

There are 15 residues in the CDR3. The J segment lost 4 bases and the V segment lost 6 bases, leaving 4 bases of the junction unmatched. The V call is TRBV12-3 or TRBV12-4, the J call TRBJ2-5; 14 nucleotides align to TRBD2. The source material was PBMCs, mostly from graft donor cells, sampled 360 days after TCRalphabeta/CD19-depleted stem cell transplant. The sequence came from a male patient between 2 and 15 years old who had a stem cell transplant for acute myeloid leukemia, so the T cells may come from the graft donor. The CDR3 loop reads CASRPGLAGVETQYF. CDR3 in DNA: TGTGCCAGCAGACCGGGACTAGCGGGAGTAGAGACCCAGTACTTC.